This TCR beta chain was recovered during a study of T-cell memory formation after mild COVID-19. The germline gives CDR1 MDHEN, CDR2 SYDVKM. V lost 3 bases to trimming and J lost 4 bases, with 13 bases between them. CDR3 length equals 15 residues. The 5'RACE method, run with constant-segment primers, produced TCR alpha and TCR beta cDNA libraries (carrying sample barcodes and UMIs). TCRdb re-called the 5' RACE reads with MiXCR, one entry per CDR3 protein. This sample has 250,000 to 350,000 distinct CDR3 sequences, with roughly 21% found just once. The origin of this receptor is a man younger than 35 who had mild COVID-19 (a few samples of this study predate the infection). Cell type and time point are not known. The sequenced material came from PBMCs or a T cell subset sorted from them (not recorded which). The chain carries TRBV28 and TRBJ1-5, with TRBD1 as a possible D gene (5 bases). The CDR3 DNA is TGTGCCAGCAGTTTTGTACAGGCCGCTAATCAGCCCCAGCATTTT. It yields the protein CASSFVQAANQPQHF.